This TCR beta chain was identified in a study of blood T cell repertoires in COVID-19. Across the study: Acute and convalescent COVID-19 specimens originated in the United States, Italy and Spain.

Sequencing was performed with immunoSEQ multiplex PCR; in TCRdb, only in-frame clones are kept and a portion is missing. In the table there are about 400,000 clones, 87% of which are singletons. Trimming pared 7 bases from V and 4 bases from J, leaving 10 bases between. The CDR3 is made up of 12 amino acids. The V gene's germline CDR1 is ENHRY and CDR2 SYGVKD. All enrollees were roughly 18 to 89 years old and from approximately 25 US areas. Participants were placed into cohorts based on the clinical history they reported. V gene TRBV10-3 combines with J gene TRBJ2-5; the D gene is possibly TRBD2 (6 bases). Sequenced sample: PBMCs or T cells enriched from blood (not recorded which). The TCR was taken from a woman under 30 with acute COVID-19. CDR3 sequence (DNA): TGTGCCATCAAAGATAGCGGAGAGACCCAGTACTTC. Its protein product is CAIKDSGETQYF.